The clone carrying this T cell receptor beta chain was seen a handful of times. The data were taken from a study of blood T cells in healthy people across ages. Every participating donor contributed about 10 milliliters of peripheral blood through a draw. The CDR3 loop spans 12 amino acids. V shed 3 bases and J shed 6 bases, with 11 bases lying between them. CDR1 and CDR2 (germline): DFQATT, SNEGSKA (reference sequence). A J-beta primer mix and a sample-barcoded 5' primer were used in a second PCR of roughly 6 to 11 cycles. TCRdb used MiXCR to reprocess the 5' RACE reads, holding one entry per CDR3 protein. The sample gives some 730,000 distinct CDR3 sequences, 22% of which show up once; roughly 22% is in the top ten.

The sequence derives from a man between 70 and 80 years old in good health. Sequencing was performed on blood. This chain joins TRBV20-1 and TRBJ1-1; tentatively, D is TRBD1 (5 bases). This CDR3 reads CSASRGWAEAFF. Here the CDR3 DNA reads TGCAGTGCTAGCCGGGGGTGGGCTGAAGCTTTCTTT.